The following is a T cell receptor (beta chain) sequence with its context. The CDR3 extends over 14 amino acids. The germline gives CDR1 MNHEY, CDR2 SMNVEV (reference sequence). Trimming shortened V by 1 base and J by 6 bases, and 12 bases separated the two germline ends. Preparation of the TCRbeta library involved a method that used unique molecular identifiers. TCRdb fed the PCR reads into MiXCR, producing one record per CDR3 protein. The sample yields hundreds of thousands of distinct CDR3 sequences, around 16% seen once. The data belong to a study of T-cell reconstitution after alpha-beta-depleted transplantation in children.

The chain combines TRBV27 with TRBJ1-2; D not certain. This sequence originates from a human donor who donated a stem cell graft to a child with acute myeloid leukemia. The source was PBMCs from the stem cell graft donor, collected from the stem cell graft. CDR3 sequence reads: CASSLLQGRDGYTF. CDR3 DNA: TGTGCCAGCAGTTTATTGCAAGGGAGGGATGGCTACACCTTC.